This T cell receptor (beta chain) was sequenced during a study of T cell responses to AZD1222 COVID-19 vaccine. About the research overall: Samples with a second dose at about 4 or about 12 weeks were pooled together. Notes on the study in general: The number of AZD1222 recipients seropositive at baseline was only 6 or 7. In all cases, repertoires were sampled only after the peak T cell response. Clonal diversity was possibly underestimated; the donors were predominantly white British and more often female.

About this clone itself: Its antigen is as yet unknown.

Method: immunoSEQ multiplex PCR; TCRdb's copy keeps in-frame clones and lacks some. The sample has around 130,000 clones, about 88% seen once. This CDR3 spans 14 amino acids. Trimming removed 0 bases at V and 7 bases at J, with 14 bases between. Looked up from germline, CDR1 is SGHRS and CDR2 is YFSETQ. This clonotype was sampled from an adult in good health. Here the sequenced sample was peripheral blood, taken on day 0 of AZD1222 vaccination. This chain uses TRBV5-1 with TRBJ2-7; weak D call: TRBD2 (5 bases). CDR3 loop: CASSLAVVPGEQYF. CDR3 nucleotide sequence: TGCGCCAGCAGCTTGGCCGTGGTCCCGGGGGAGCAGTACTTC.